The 28 T cell receptor beta chains below were found in one sample sequenced in a study of patients and donors after allogeneic stem cell transplantation. Each CDR3 protein gets one entry after TCRdb re-called the RT-PCR reads with MiXCR. This sample has about 960,000 distinct CDR3 sequences, with approximately 19% found just once. Source material: blood, either unsorted or a sorted T cell fraction (not recorded which). These receptors were obtained from a human donor who was either an allogeneic HSCT recipient or a stem cell or donor lymphocyte infusion donor (not recorded which). It is not recorded whose cells these are; they may come from a transplant donor.

This clonotype was picked up many times. The rearrangement joins TRBV12-3 or TRBV12-4 to TRBJ2-3; D is undetermined. V was cut by 3 bases and J by 6 bases, with 7 bases left in between. CDR3 size: 12 residues. The CDR3 loop reads CASSFPSDTQYF. CDR3 nucleotides: TGTGCCAGCAGTTTTCCGTCGGATACGCAGTATTTT.

This rearrangement joins TRBV11-2 to TRBJ1-1; possible D gene TRBD1, 6 bases. Germline CDR1 and CDR2: SGHAT and FQNNGV. This CDR3 has 14 amino acids. Trimming cost V 6 bases and J 5 bases, with 16 bases left between them. CDR3 sequence (DNA): TGTGCCAGCAGATTCGGGGGGGCGGTGACTGAAGCTTTCTTT. Translation gives CASRFGGAVTEAFF.

The chain is built from TRBV6-1 and TRBJ1-2; tentative D call: TRBD1 (6 bases). Germline values: CDR1 MNHNS, CDR2 SASEGT. The V end lost 5 bases, the J end lost 3 bases, and 16 bases lay between the germline ends. CDR3 length equals 15 residues. The CDR3 coding sequence is TGTGCCAGCAGTCCTCGACAGGAAACTTACTATGGCTACACCTTC. Amino acid sequence: CASSPRQETYYGYTF.

This clonotype was seen only a few times. CDR3 in amino acids: CASSLGDRSNTGELFF. CDR3 sequence (DNA): TGTGCCAGCAGTTTAGGCGACAGGTCGAACACCGGGGAGCTGTTTTTT. The chain joins TRBV12-3 or TRBV12-4 to TRBJ2-2; D is possibly TRBD1 (6 bases). The V end was cut by 1 base, the J end by 0 bases, with 9 bases between. The CDR3 loop spans 16 amino acids.

There are a few counts of this clonotype. V gene TRBV11-1 combines with J gene TRBJ2-4, with D possibly being TRBD1 or TRBD2 (5 bases each). CDR1 and CDR2 from the germline V gene are SGHAT and FQDESV (reference sequence). V gave up 1 base and J gave up 0 bases, with 16 bases separating them. The CDR3 totals 18 residues. This CDR3 reads CASSLDVGTLLAKNIQYF. For the CDR3, the DNA is TGTGCCAGCAGCTTAGATGTGGGGACCCTTCTAGCCAAAAACATTCAGTACTTC.

This sequence joins TRBV12-3 or TRBV12-4 and TRBJ2-1, with D perhaps TRBD2 (5 bases). This CDR3 has 13 amino acids. V was cut by 3 bases and J by 7 bases, with 10 bases left in between. The CDR3 spells CASSFGAANEQFF. The CDR3 DNA reads as TGTGCCAGCAGTTTCGGAGCGGCTAATGAGCAGTTCTTC.

The sample holds many counts of this clonotype. The V and J genes are TRBV4-3 and TRBJ2-4; the D call may be TRBD1 or TRBD2 (6 bases each). Trimming pared 1 base from V and 8 bases from J, leaving 15 bases between. The CDR3 is made up of 15 amino acids. Germline V CDR1 and CDR2: LGHNA, YSLEER. The CDR3 loop reads CASSQGRGLSDIQYF. The CDR3 DNA follows: TGCGCCAGCAGCCAAGGCCGGGGGCTTTCGGACATTCAGTACTTC.

This clonotype was detected only a few times. The chain has TRBV24-1 and TRBJ2-3; the D gene is possibly TRBD2 (6 bases). The CDR3 length is 15 residues. Germline lookup yields CDR1 KGHDR and CDR2 SFDVKD. Deletions cut 5 bases from V and 3 bases from J, with 14 bases between. The CDR3 DNA reads as TGTGCCACCAGTGTTGGGGGAGGAGCGACAGATACGCAGTATTTT. This sequence encodes CATSVGGGATDTQYF.

This clonotype occurred many times. The rearrangement joins TRBV12-3 or TRBV12-4 to TRBJ2-4, with 10 bases fitting TRBD2. The V segment lost 7 bases and the J segment 5 bases; nucleotides outside the gene matches: 8. The CDR3 spans 15 residues. This chain's CDR3 is CASMLAGVHQNIQYF. For the CDR3, the DNA is TGTGCCAGCATGCTAGCGGGAGTCCACCAAAACATTCAGTACTTC.

This clonotype has a handful of counts. The rearrangement links TRBV7-9 to TRBJ2-1; the D is unclear. CDR3 length: 15 amino acids. Germline assignment: CDR1 SEHNR and CDR2 FQNEAQ (reference sequence). The V end was cut by 1 base, the J end by 0 bases, with 7 bases between. DNA for the CDR3: TGTGCCAGCAGCTTAGAGGACGGCTCCTACAATGAGCAGTTCTTC. Its translation: CASSLEDGSYNEQFF.

This chain links TRBV7-3 with TRBJ2-3; a possible D gene is TRBD1 (7 bases). This CDR3 comprises 14 residues. Germline CDR1 reads SGHTA; CDR2 reads FQGTGA. Trimming removed 6 bases at V and 2 bases at J, with 12 bases between. CDR3 coding DNA: TGTGCCAGCAGGAGCAGGGGGGCCACAGATACGCAGTATTTT. It yields the protein CASRSRGATDTQYF.

The rearrangement uses TRBV24-1 and TRBJ1-1; perhaps TRBD1 as D (6 bases). CDR1 KGHDR and CDR2 SFDVKD come from the germline V gene. The V end was cut by 4 bases, the J end by 5 bases, with 19 bases between. There are 16 residues in the CDR3. The CDR3 DNA reads as TGTGCCACCAGTGAGCCCGGGACACGGACGGCGACTGAAGCTTTCTTT. Its protein is CATSEPGTRTATEAFF.

V and J are TRBV7-2 and TRBJ2-7; D call uncertain. V was pared by 6 bases and J by 8 bases, with 20 bases between. The CDR3 contains 14 residues. Germline CDR1 is SGHTA and CDR2 is FQGNSA. CDR3 sequence reads: CASRTALSPYQQYF. The CDR3 DNA follows: TGTGCCAGCAGAACAGCGTTATCCCCATACCAGCAGTACTTC. Variable domain in full (rest from reference TRBV7-2 and TRBJ2-7): GAGVSQSPSNKVTEKGKDVELRCDPISGHTALYWYRQSLGQGLEFLIYFQGNSAPDKSGLPSDRFSAERTGGSVSTLTIQRTQQEDSAVYLCASRTALSPYQQYFGPGTRLTVT.

To note about this clonotype: A much larger clone differs by one base, so this may be a read error. The chain uses TRBV25-1 and TRBJ2-7; tentative D call: TRBD2 (6 bases). This CDR3 spans 13 amino acids. V lost 7 bases, J lost 4 bases, and 14 bases lay in between. Germline V CDR1 and CDR2: MGHDK, SYGVNS. The CDR3, as DNA: TGTGCCAGCACCGGGGCGGGACGATACGAGCAGTACTTC. Protein sequence: CASTGAGRYEQYF.

This clonotype was observed a few times. The V gene is TRBV13, the J gene TRBJ2-5, with 8 positions matching TRBD2. V was clipped by 7 bases and J by 0 bases; unmatched bases: 7. Germline V gene data show CDR1 as PRHDT and CDR2 as FYEKMQ (reference sequence). The CDR3 loop spans 15 amino acids. This CDR3 reads CASTSRGGYQETQYF. The CDR3 DNA reads as TGTGCCAGCACCTCCCGGGGGGGGTACCAAGAGACCCAGTACTTC.

The V and J genes are TRBV6-5 and TRBJ1-1; possibly TRBD1 for D (6 bases). Germline V CDR1 and CDR2: MNHEY, SVGAGI. V lost 2 bases and J 2 bases, leaving 9 bases between the germline ends. The CDR3 spans 14 residues. This CDR3 reads CASSYADSNTEAFF. The CDR3 nucleotides are TGTGCCAGCAGTTACGCGGACAGCAACACTGAAGCTTTCTTT.

The chain joins TRBV30 to TRBJ2-6; D not resolved. Trimming pared 2 bases from V and 0 bases from J, leaving 5 bases between. The CDR3 covers 14 residues. The V gene's germline CDR1 is GTSNPN and CDR2 SVGIG (reference sequence). This chain's CDR3 is CAWSSGSGANVLTF. The CDR3, as DNA: TGTGCCTGGAGTTCCGGCTCTGGGGCCAACGTCCTGACTTTC.

The chain has TRBV13 and TRBJ2-7, with 8 bases fitting TRBD1. The V gene's germline CDR1 is PRHDT and CDR2 FYEKMQ (reference sequence). Trimming took 0 bases from V and 9 from J; bases not matched to a gene: 10. CDR3 length equals 15 residues. Here the CDR3 reads CASSLGSTGAPGQYF. Here the CDR3 DNA reads TGTGCCAGCAGCTTAGGGTCGACAGGGGCCCCGGGGCAGTACTTC. Full variable domain (rest looked up from reference TRBV13 and TRBJ2-7): AAGVIQSPRHLIKEKRETATLKCYPIPRHDTVYWYQQGPGQDPQFLISFYEKMQSDKGSIPDRFSAQQFSDYHSELNMSSLELGDSALYFCASSLGSTGAPGQYFGPGTRLTVT.

The CDR3 is CSAETEWVEGYTF. Written as DNA, the CDR3 is TGCAGTGCTGAAACAGAGTGGGTTGAAGGCTACACCTTC. This rearrangement joins TRBV20-1 to TRBJ1-2; D not certain. Germline CDR1 and CDR2: DFQATT and SNEGSKA (reference sequence). With 5 bases removed from V and 8 bases from J, the gap between germline ends came to 18 bases. There are 13 residues in the CDR3.

This clonotype was seen a few times. The rearrangement uses TRBV20-1 and TRBJ2-7; tentative D call: TRBD2 (7 bases). Between the trimmed V and J ends, which lost 0 bases and 1 base, there was a span of 13 bases. The CDR3 is 15 amino acids. The germline CDR1 and CDR2 sequences are DFQATT and SNEGSKA (reference sequence). The CDR3: CSARDLGGASYEQYF. The DNA for the CDR3 is TGCAGTGCTAGAGATCTAGGGGGGGCATCCTACGAGCAGTACTTC.

This chain connects TRBV2 to TRBJ1-5; possibly TRBD1 for D (5 bases). Per the germline V gene, CDR1 is SNHLY and CDR2 is FYNNEI. The V end was cut by 3 bases, the J end by 4 bases, with 10 bases between. This CDR3 spans 14 amino acids. The chain's CDR3 is CASSEGGGNQPQHF. CDR3 sequence (DNA): TGTGCCAGCAGTGAGGGGGGGGGGAATCAGCCCCAGCATTTT.

This clonotype has more than one count but fewer than ten. The chain couples TRBV5-1 to TRBJ2-3; weak D call: TRBD1 (5 bases). V was clipped by 0 bases and J by 1 base, with 9 bases between them. The CDR3 extends over 15 amino acids. The germline CDR1 and CDR2 sequences are SGHRS and YFSETQ. Here the CDR3 reads CASSLVRRGTDTQYF. CDR3 DNA: TGCGCCAGCAGCTTGGTTCGCAGGGGCACAGATACGCAGTATTTT.

V and J are TRBV29-1 and TRBJ1-5; D might be TRBD1 (5 bases). CDR3 length: 15 residues. Looked up from germline, CDR1 is SQVTM and CDR2 is ANQGSEA. The germline V and J ends were trimmed by 4 bases and 0 bases, with 13 bases remaining between them. DNA for the CDR3: TGCAGCGTTGCATACGGGACGGATAGCAATCAGCCCCAGCATTTT. Its protein is CSVAYGTDSNQPQHF.

The CDR3 is CASSSDSGGYTF. CDR3 sequence (DNA): TGTGCCAGCAGCTCGGACAGTGGCGGCTACACCTTC. The J gene is TRBJ1-2, the V gene TRBV7-8; D possibly corresponds to TRBD1 (6 bases). Germline values: CDR1 SGHVS, CDR2 FQNEAQ. The CDR3 covers 12 residues. Trimming took 4 bases from V and 8 from J, leaving 11 bases between them. The variable domain in full, with the rest retrieved from reference TRBV7-8 and TRBJ1-2, is GAGVSQSPRYKVAKRGQDVALRCDPISGHVSLFWYQQALGQGPEFLTYFQNEAQLDKSGLPSDRFFAERPEGSVSTLKIQRTQQEDSAVYLCASSSDSGGYTFGSGTRLTVV.

This clonotype was detected a few times. V usage is TRBV10-1 and J usage is TRBJ1-3; unclear D gene. Trimming shortened V by 6 bases and J by 2 bases, and 14 bases separated the two germline ends. The CDR3 is made up of 15 amino acids. Per the germline V gene, CDR1 is WNHNN and CDR2 is SYGVQD (reference sequence). CDR3 sequence (DNA): TGCGCCAGCAGCCTTCCCACACCAACTGGAAACACCATATATTTT. Its protein is CASSLPTPTGNTIYF.

This clonotype was observed a few times. The rearrangement uses TRBV11-2 and TRBJ2-2; D is perhaps TRBD1 or TRBD2 (5 bases each). V was cut by 5 bases and J by 4 bases, with 11 bases left in between. This CDR3 is 14 amino acids long. The germline CDR1 and CDR2 sequences are SGHAT and FQNNGV. As DNA, the CDR3 is TGTGCCAGCAGCCGATGGGGGTCCACCGGGGAGCTGTTTTTT. Encoded protein: CASSRWGSTGELFF. The full variable domain, in which reference TRBV11-2 and TRBJ2-2 provide the parts outside the CDR3, is EAGVAQSPRYKIIEKRQSVAFWCNPISGHATLYWYQQILGQGPKLLIQFQNNGVVDDSQLPKDRFSAERLKGVDSTLKIQPAKLEDSAVYLCASSRWGSTGELFFGEGSRLTVL.

The CDR3 is CASSLMRTSTYEQYF. In nucleotides, the CDR3 is TGTGCCAGCAGCCTCATGCGGACAAGTACCTACGAGCAGTACTTC. The rearrangement links TRBV12-3 or TRBV12-4 to TRBJ2-7; D is perhaps TRBD1 (5 bases). The length of the CDR3 is 15 residues. Trimming took off 6 bases at V and 2 bases at J, with 17 bases between the two ends.

This clonotype was recorded at least ten times. The chain uses TRBV20-1 and TRBJ2-3; D is perhaps TRBD2 (5 bases). The CDR3 has 12 residues. Germline V gene sequence: CDR1 DFQATT, CDR2 SNEGSKA (reference sequence). V was shortened by 4 bases and J by 1 base, with 6 bases between the two germline ends. The CDR3 DNA sequence: TGCAGTGCTATGAGGGGCACAGATACGCAGTATTTT. Its translation is CSAMRGTDTQYF.